Shown below are 23 T cell receptor beta chains from a single sample sequenced in a study of CD8 T cells in Susac syndrome. RNA was extracted with the RNeasy kit, and a quantity of about 0.45 to 1 ug was reverse transcribed using random hexamers. MiXCR was run by TCRdb on the immunoSEQ multiplex PCR reads, yielding one entry per CDR3 protein. The sample includes about 210,000 distinct CDR3 sequences, about 95% seen only once; the top ten take approximately 0.1%. The sequencing sample was made of CD4+ T cells from PBMCs. Source of these receptors: a human donor in good health.

The rearrangement uses TRBV24-1 and TRBJ2-3; the D is unclear. There are 13 residues in the CDR3. Trimming pared 4 bases from V and 4 bases from J, leaving 8 bases between. CDR1 and CDR2 from the germline V gene are KGHDR and SFDVKD. For the CDR3, the DNA is TGTGCCACCAGTGAGACGGTGTCAGATACGCAGTATTTT. It codes for CATSETVSDTQYF.

J is TRBJ2-5 and V is TRBV14; D is unclear. Germline V gene sequence: CDR1 SGHDN, CDR2 FVKESK. CDR3 length: 13 amino acids. V dropped 5 bases and J dropped 4 bases, with 11 bases sitting between them. CDR3 sequence reads: CASSVNPRETQYF. DNA of the CDR3: TGTGCCAGCAGCGTGAACCCTCGAGAGACCCAGTACTTC.

This clonotype showed up just once. The V call is TRBV24-1, the J call TRBJ1-5, with no clear D. Trimming shortened V by 4 bases and J by 4 bases, and 13 bases separated the two germline ends. From germline, CDR1 is KGHDR and CDR2 SFDVKD. This CDR3 spans 15 amino acids. As DNA, the CDR3 is TGTGCCACCAGTGACTTGAGGACGGGGAATCAGCCCCAGCATTTT. Its protein product is CATSDLRTGNQPQHF.

The J gene is TRBJ2-7, the V gene TRBV3-1; TRBD2 is a possible D gene (6 bases). V lost 4 bases and J lost 2, with 18 bases in between. CDR1 is LGHDT and CDR2 is YNNKEL in the germline V gene (reference sequence). CDR3 length equals 16 residues. The CDR3 sequence: CASSPTGGGVTYEQYF. The CDR3 DNA sequence: TGTGCCAGCAGCCCCACTGGTGGAGGGGTGACCTACGAGCAGTACTTC.

The V call is TRBV20-1, the J call TRBJ1-1; D unresolved. CDR3 size: 10 residues. Germline V gene sequence: CDR1 DFQATT, CDR2 SNEGSKA (reference sequence). V shed 6 bases and J shed 7 bases, with 9 bases lying between them. The CDR3 reads CSASAFEAFF. The CDR3 DNA reads TGCAGTGCGTCTGCATTTGAAGCTTTCTTT.

The chain recombines TRBV7-2 with TRBJ2-5; 8 bases agree with TRBD2. This CDR3 contains 17 residues. Germline loops: CDR1 SGHTA, CDR2 FQGNSA. V trimming: 4 bases; J trimming: 1 base; junction bases outside the gene matches: 11. The CDR3 DNA reads TGTGCCAGCAGCTCCCCTCCCGGGGGGGCGTTCCAAGAGACCCAGTACTTC. Protein product: CASSSPPGGAFQETQYF.

The V and J genes are TRBV20-1 and TRBJ2-7; D is ambiguous. From germline, CDR1 is DFQATT and CDR2 SNEGSKA (reference sequence). V lost 6 bases and J 6 bases, leaving 3 bases between the germline ends. The CDR3 has 8 amino acids. Written as DNA, the CDR3 is TGCAGTGCCTCCGAGCAGTACTTC. Amino acid sequence: CSASEQYF.

The chain combines TRBV12-3 or TRBV12-4 with TRBJ2-1; D is unclear. The CDR3 sequence is 11 residues long. V was trimmed by 7 bases and J by 10 bases, leaving 11 bases between them. CDR3 nucleotide sequence: TGTGCCAGCAAAAGGAAGACAGAGCAGTTCTTC. It yields the protein CASKRKTEQFF.

The chain uses TRBV7-8 and TRBJ2-4; a weak D match, TRBD2 (5 bases). V was trimmed by 4 bases and J by 0 bases, leaving 22 bases between them. CDR3 length: 19 amino acids. Germline V CDR1 and CDR2: SGHVS, FQNEAQ. The chain's CDR3 is CASSSGWLIFSGAKNIQYF. The DNA for the CDR3 is TGTGCCAGCAGCTCCGGGTGGCTTATTTTCAGCGGAGCCAAAAACATTCAGTACTTC.

CDR3 loop: CSVDREETQYF. For the CDR3, the DNA is TGCAGCGTTGACAGGGAAGAGACCCAGTACTTC. J is TRBJ2-5 and V is TRBV29-1; TRBD1 might be the D (5 bases). The V gene lost 3 bases and the J gene lost 3 bases, with 5 bases spanning the gap. The CDR3 length is 11 residues. CDR1 and CDR2 from the germline V gene are SQVTM and ANQGSEA.

This chain joins TRBV20-1 and TRBJ2-5, with TRBD2 matching 8 bases. CDR3 length: 15 amino acids. Germline lookup yields CDR1 DFQATT and CDR2 SNEGSKA (reference sequence). Trimming cost V 3 bases and J 5 bases; bases outside gene matches: 11. In nucleotides, the CDR3 is TGCAGTGCTAGTCCCTTCGCGGGGGGAGGGGAGACCCAGTACTTC. Its protein is CSASPFAGGGETQYF.

The V call is TRBV7-2, the J call TRBJ2-7, with 9 positions matching TRBD1. The CDR3 extends over 14 amino acids. From germline, CDR1 is SGHTA and CDR2 FQGNSA. V dropped 5 bases and J dropped 0; count of bases not matched to a gene: 2. CDR3 region: CASSPQGASYEQYF. CDR3 bases: TGTGCCAGCAGCCCACAGGGGGCCTCCTACGAGCAGTACTTC.

This chain connects TRBV14 to TRBJ2-3; D tentatively fits TRBD1 or TRBD2 (7 bases each). This CDR3 contains 13 residues. Trimming removed 4 bases at V and 6 bases at J, with 11 bases between. Per the germline V gene, CDR1 is SGHDN and CDR2 is FVKESK. Here the CDR3 reads CASSRQGGDTQYF. CDR3 bases: TGTGCCAGCAGCCGACAGGGAGGGGATACGCAGTATTTT.

The rearrangement links TRBV20-1 to TRBJ2-5; D is unresolved. The CDR3 has 13 amino acids. Trimming took off 6 bases at V and 1 base at J, with 12 bases between the two ends. Germline assignment: CDR1 DFQATT and CDR2 SNEGSKA (reference sequence). The CDR3 loop is CSAREPGQETQYF. As DNA, the CDR3 is TGCAGTGCGCGCGAACCTGGCCAAGAGACCCAGTACTTC.

V and J are TRBV6-4 and TRBJ2-1; 8 nucleotides agree with TRBD2. CDR3 size: 14 residues. The V gene end was trimmed by 9 bases and the J gene end by 10 bases; junction bases not matched to a gene: 14. Germline V CDR1 and CDR2: MRHNA, SNTAGT. The CDR3 DNA is TGTGCCAGGTGGGAGCGGGAGAGAGGCAACGAGCAGTTCTTC. It is translated as CARWERERGNEQFF.

This chain uses TRBV7-2 with TRBJ2-5; 7 bases map to TRBD1. J gave up 3 bases and V 5 bases, and 9 bases lay outside the gene matches. The CDR3 runs to 15 residues. CDR1 is SGHTA, CDR2 FQGNSA, per germline. CDR3 in DNA: TGTGCCAGCAGCCTTAGGGTAACAGGGGAAGAGACCCAGTACTTC. It specifies CASSLRVTGEETQYF. The entire variable domain, with the rest obtained from reference TRBV7-2 and TRBJ2-5, is as follows: GAGVSQSPSNKVTEKGKDVELRCDPISGHTALYWYRQSLGQGLEFLIYFQGNSAPDKSGLPSDRFSAERTGGSVSTLTIQRTQQEDSAVYLCASSLRVTGEETQYFGPGTRLLVL.

CDR3 nucleotide sequence: TGTGCCAGCAGCGTCGAGGGGGGATCCTACAATGAGCAGTTCTTC. Amino acid sequence: CASSVEGGSYNEQFF. This chain connects TRBV9 to TRBJ2-1, with D perhaps being TRBD1 or TRBD2 (6 bases each). Germline V gene sequence: CDR1 SGDLS, CDR2 YYNGEE. The CDR3 extends over 15 amino acids. Trimming pared 2 bases from V and 1 base from J, leaving 10 bases between.

J is TRBJ2-3 and V is TRBV5-1; no definite D call. Germline CDR1 and CDR2: SGHRS and YFSETQ. The CDR3 has 13 amino acids. V gave up 0 bases and J gave up 6 bases, with 8 bases separating them. The chain's CDR3 is CASSLAFTDTQYF. The CDR3 nucleotides read TGCGCCAGCAGCTTGGCCTTCACGGATACGCAGTATTTT.

The V gene is TRBV18, the J gene TRBJ1-5; D is undetermined. Trimming removed 1 base from V and 2 bases from J, with 3 bases in between. This CDR3 has 13 residues. Germline values: CDR1 KGHSH, CDR2 LQKENI. DNA of the CDR3: TGTGCCAGCTCACCACAACGCAATCAGCCCCAGCATTTT. As protein: CASSPQRNQPQHF.

The V call is TRBV7-3, the J call TRBJ2-2; the D is unclear. V lost 1 base, J lost 6 bases, and 6 bases lay in between. CDR1 and CDR2 from the germline V gene are SGHTA and FQGTGA. The CDR3 length is 13 residues. The CDR3 bases are TGTGCCAGCAGCTTAAGGGCCCCCGGGGAGCTGTTTTTT. Residues: CASSLRAPGELFF.

The chain carries TRBV5-1 and TRBJ1-6; 7 bases are shared with TRBD1. V lost 9 bases, J lost 9 bases, and 12 bases stayed unmatched. Germline V gene lookup returns CDR1 SGHRS and CDR2 YFSETQ. The CDR3 sequence is 14 residues long. DNA for the CDR3: TGCGCCACCGGAAACGGACAGGCATCTTCACCCCTCCACTTT. Protein: CATGNGQASSPLHF.

This clonotype was counted once. The J gene is TRBJ1-1, the V gene TRBV5-1; 8 bases are shared with TRBD1. Trimming removed 2 bases from V and 5 bases from J; junction bases left unmatched: 8. Per germline, CDR1 SGHRS and CDR2 YFSETQ. The CDR3 is 15 amino acids. CDR3 in amino acids: CASSFQTGAQTEAFF. CDR3 DNA sequence: TGCGCCAGCAGCTTCCAGACAGGGGCTCAGACTGAAGCTTTCTTT.

The CDR3 here is CSLLRGNQPQHF. The DNA for the CDR3 is TGCAGTCTACTTCGAGGGAACCAGCCCCAGCATTTT. This chain joins TRBV20-1 and TRBJ1-5; D ambiguous. V lost 8 bases to trimming and J lost 7 bases, with 15 bases between them. This CDR3 contains 12 residues. Looked up from germline, CDR1 is DFQATT and CDR2 is SNEGSKA (reference sequence).